The 18 T cell receptor beta chains below come from one sample, sequenced in a study of blood T cell repertoires in COVID-19. The assay was immunoSEQ multiplex PCR, and TCRdb's table has in-frame clones only and misses some. The profile shows roughly 200,000 clones, about 90% of them singletons. The sequencing sample was made of peripheral blood. The receptors stem from a man aged 18 to 30 with active or convalescent COVID-19.

In this sample, this clone turned up many times. This rearrangement joins TRBV18 to TRBJ2-5, with D perhaps matching TRBD2 (5 bases). V lost 0 bases, J lost 4 bases, and 12 bases lay in between. From germline, CDR1 is KGHSH and CDR2 LQKENI. The CDR3 spans 15 residues. CDR3 bases: TGTGCCAGCTCACCACCTTGGGAGCTCGGAGAGACCCAGTACTTC. Translating it yields CASSPPWELGETQYF.

The chain links TRBV5-1 to TRBJ1-2; possible D gene TRBD1, 5 bases. The V gene's germline CDR1 is SGHRS and CDR2 YFSETQ. Trimming removed 0 bases at V and 0 bases at J, with 9 bases between. CDR3 size: 15 residues. The chain's CDR3 is CASSLGQRTNYGYTF. The CDR3 nucleotides read TGCGCCAGCAGCTTGGGACAGAGGACTAACTATGGCTACACCTTC.

V gene TRBV7-9 combines with J gene TRBJ2-7; no definite D call. Germline assignment: CDR1 SEHNR and CDR2 FQNEAQ (reference sequence). Trimming left V 1 base short and J 4 bases short, with 5 bases between. The CDR3 has 12 amino acids. The CDR3 here is CASSLVEYEQYF. CDR3 nucleotides: TGTGCCAGCAGCTTAGTAGAGTACGAGCAGTACTTC.

V and J are TRBV7-2 and TRBJ1-2, with 7 nucleotides matching TRBD1. The CDR3 length is 14 residues. V lost 7 bases to trimming and J lost 8 bases; unmatched junction nucleotides: 13. Germline V gene data show CDR1 as SGHTA and CDR2 as FQGNSA. CDR3 region: CASTRTGVNGGYTF. In DNA form, the CDR3 reads TGTGCCAGCACACGGACAGGTGTGAACGGCGGCTACACCTTC.

The genes are TRBV19 and TRBJ2-1; D ambiguous. V was clipped by 4 bases and J by 0 bases, with 7 bases between them. The CDR3 contains 14 residues. CDR1 and CDR2 (germline): LNHDA, SQIVND (reference sequence). The CDR3, as DNA: TGTGCCAGTAGTACAACCAGCTCCTACAATGAGCAGTTCTTC. This gives the protein CASSTTSSYNEQFF.

This clone has just a few counts. The chain recombines TRBV6-5 with TRBJ2-4, with D possibly TRBD2 on 6 matching bases. The CDR3 covers 13 residues. Per germline, CDR1 MNHEY and CDR2 SVGAGI. Between the trimmed V and J ends, which lost 4 bases and 5 bases, there was a span of 9 bases. The chain's CDR3 is CASSSGLENIQYF. The CDR3 DNA follows: TGTGCCAGCAGTTCGGGACTGGAAAACATTCAGTACTTC.

The chain recombines TRBV29-1 with TRBJ2-2; weak D call: TRBD2 (6 bases). The CDR3 is 19 amino acids. CDR1 is SQVTM, CDR2 ANQGSEA, per germline. V gave up 7 bases and J gave up 0 bases, with 27 bases separating them. This CDR3 reads CSAMRPGLQSVANTGELFF. CDR3 DNA sequence: TGCAGCGCGATGCGACCGGGACTCCAATCCGTAGCGAACACCGGGGAGCTGTTTTTT.

The chain joins TRBV7-8 to TRBJ2-5, with 8 bases that match TRBD2. CDR3 size: 15 residues. V dropped 0 bases and J dropped 5; count of bases not matched to a gene: 5. Germline V lookup: CDR1 SGHVS, CDR2 FQNEAQ. DNA of the CDR3: TGTGCCAGCAGCTTAGCTATAGCGGGGACCGAGACCCAGTACTTC. Translation gives CASSLAIAGTETQYF.

The chain links TRBV5-1 to TRBJ1-6; a weak D match, TRBD1 (6 bases). Germline CDR1 SGHRS, CDR2 YFSETQ. Trimming pared 0 bases from V and 0 bases from J, leaving 10 bases between. The CDR3 loop spans 17 amino acids. The CDR3 is CASSLGTAGSYNSPLHF. The CDR3 nucleotides are TGCGCCAGCAGCTTGGGGACAGCCGGCTCCTATAATTCACCCCTCCACTTT.

The chain uses TRBV5-4 and TRBJ2-3, with 9 bases aligning to TRBD2. J was trimmed by 5 bases and V by 5 bases; bases with no gene match: 9. Per the germline V gene, CDR1 is SGHNT and CDR2 is YYREEE (reference sequence). There are 15 residues in the CDR3. The CDR3 region is CASRRAGGRVDTQYF. The CDR3 nucleotides read TGTGCCAGCAGGCGAGCGGGGGGCAGGGTAGATACGCAGTATTTT.

The genes are TRBV24-1 and TRBJ2-7; 9 nucleotides align to TRBD1. CDR3 length equals 16 residues. Trimming cost V 3 bases and J 1 base; bases outside gene matches: 6. Germline V lookup: CDR1 KGHDR, CDR2 SFDVKD. The CDR3 bases are TGTGCCACCAGTGATATAACCGGGACAGGGTCCTACGAGCAGTACTTC. This gives the protein CATSDITGTGSYEQYF.

This chain connects TRBV5-1 to TRBJ2-3; 10 bases map to TRBD1. The V and J ends lost 0 bases and 4 bases, in that order; junction bases with no gene match: 5. The CDR3 totals 16 residues. The germline V gene encodes CDR1 SGHRS and CDR2 YFSETQ. The CDR3 here is CASSLDRDRGSDTQYF. The CDR3 coding sequence is TGCGCCAGCAGCTTGGATCGGGACAGGGGTTCAGATACGCAGTATTTT. Combining the CDR3 with reference TRBV5-1 and TRBJ2-3 gives the whole variable domain KAGVTQTPRYLIKTRGQQVTLSCSPISGHRSVSWYQQTPGQGLQFLFEYFSETQRNKGNFPGRFSGRQFSNSRSEMNVSTLELGDSALYLCASSLDRDRGSDTQYFGPGTRLTVL.

The chain links TRBV7-3 to TRBJ1-1, with 8 bases fitting TRBD1. V was clipped by 5 bases and J by 6 bases; unmatched bases: 11. The germline gives CDR1 SGHTA, CDR2 FQGTGA. The CDR3 is 15 residues long. CDR3 nucleotides: TGTGCCAGCAGCCTAGGACAGGGTAATTTAGCTGAAGCTTTCTTT. It specifies CASSLGQGNLAEAFF.

The chain uses TRBV9 and TRBJ2-3; 8 bases match TRBD2. This CDR3 contains 15 residues. J lost 4 bases, V lost 3 bases, and 7 bases had no gene match. Germline V gene lookup returns CDR1 SGDLS and CDR2 YYNGEE. The CDR3 here is CASSAGRARADTQYF. The CDR3 DNA reads as TGTGCCAGCAGCGCCGGGAGGGCCCGGGCAGATACGCAGTATTTT.

V gene TRBV6-1 combines with J gene TRBJ2-7; TRBD2 matches at 7 bases. The CDR3 loop spans 13 amino acids. The V gene's germline CDR1 is MNHNS and CDR2 SASEGT. V was pared by 1 base and J by 5 bases, with 2 bases of the junction left unmatched. In DNA, the CDR3 is TGTGCCAGCAGTGAAGACCGGGGGGACGAGCAGTACTTC. It specifies CASSEDRGDEQYF.

The V gene is TRBV19, the J gene TRBJ2-1, with 8 bases identical to TRBD1. J gave up 5 bases and V 8 bases, and 8 bases lay outside the gene matches. This CDR3 has 14 amino acids. Looked up from germline, CDR1 is LNHDA and CDR2 is SQIVND (reference sequence). CDR3 amino acids: CASSRTGLNNEQFF. The CDR3 nucleotides read TGTGCCAGTTCGCGGACAGGGCTAAACAATGAGCAGTTCTTC.

J is TRBJ1-6 and V is TRBV9; 10 bases agree with TRBD1. Germline CDR1 is SGDLS and CDR2 is YYNGEE. This CDR3 region has 15 residues. V lost 5 bases, J lost 7 bases, and 6 bases stayed unmatched. For the CDR3, the DNA is TGTGCCAGCAGGGACGACAGGGGGCGGAATTCACCCCTCCACTTT. This sequence encodes CASRDDRGRNSPLHF.

Written as DNA, the CDR3 is TGTGCCAGCAGTTTAATGACAGGGAGTAATCAGCCCCAGCATTTT. Translated, it gives CASSLMTGSNQPQHF. This chain joins TRBV6-5 and TRBJ1-5; 7 nucleotides agree with TRBD1. CDR1 and CDR2 from the germline V gene are MNHEY and SVGAGI. After removal of 4 bases from V and 4 bases from J, the junction contained 7 bases not matched to a gene. The CDR3 spans 15 residues.